These 7 T cell receptor beta chains came from one sample sequenced in a study of blood T cell repertoires in COVID-19. TCRdb's copy holds only in-frame clones and misses some; the assay was immunoSEQ multiplex PCR. In the table there are around 180,000 clones, more than 80% of which are singletons. Sequenced: PBMCs or T cells enriched from blood (not recorded which). The source is a man aged 50 to 59 who had recovered from COVID-19.

The chain couples TRBV7-9 to TRBJ1-5; 7 bases line up with TRBD1. V shed 3 bases and J 5 bases; nucleotides not matched to a gene: 16. The CDR3 sequence is 18 residues long. Germline CDR1 SEHNR, CDR2 FQNEAQ (reference sequence). CDR3 region: CASSFARSGTAEDQPQHF. The CDR3 nucleotides read TGTGCCAGCAGCTTCGCCCGATCAGGGACAGCAGAAGATCAGCCCCAGCATTTT.

V and J are TRBV7-6 and TRBJ1-4, with 10 bases identical to TRBD1. The CDR3 consists of 15 residues. Trimming took 2 bases from V and 7 from J; bases not matched to a gene: 4. The V gene's germline CDR1 is SGHVS and CDR2 FNYEAQ. This CDR3 reads CASSLKDRGTEKLFF. CDR3 in DNA: TGTGCCAGCAGCTTAAAGGACAGGGGGACTGAAAAACTGTTTTTT.

The rearrangement links TRBV4-2 to TRBJ2-7, with TRBD2 as a possible D gene (6 bases). Trimming took 4 bases from V and 8 from J, leaving 21 bases between them. The CDR3 totals 15 residues. The V gene's germline CDR1 is LGHNA and CDR2 YNFKEQ. CDR3 residues: CASSPSPSGVSKQYF. CDR3 coding DNA: TGTGCCAGCAGCCCTTCCCCATCGGGGGTTTCCAAGCAGTACTTC.

There are a few counts of this clone. J is TRBJ2-1 and V is TRBV14; 10 bases match TRBD2. The germline gives CDR1 SGHDN, CDR2 FVKESK. With 4 bases clipped from V and 9 bases from J, the junction kept 6 bases outside the gene matches. The CDR3 is made up of 14 amino acids. The CDR3 DNA reads as TGTGCCAGCAGCCTAGCGGGGGGTTTTAGTGAGCAGTTCTTC. It translates to CASSLAGGFSEQFF.

The genes are TRBV5-1 and TRBJ1-4, with D unclear. The CDR3 sequence is 14 residues long. The ends were cut back, 5 bases at V and 8 bases at J, with 16 bases in the middle. Germline V gives CDR1 SGHRS, CDR2 YFSETQ. In DNA, the CDR3 is TGCGCCAGCAGAATGGGAGGGAAGGGCGAAAAACTGTTTTTT. Its protein is CASRMGGKGEKLFF.

This clone occurred a few times. The chain has TRBV6-5 and TRBJ1-1; no firm D call. The germline gives CDR1 MNHEY, CDR2 SVGAGI. This CDR3 region has 15 residues. V lost 6 bases and J lost 5, with 19 bases in between. CDR3 coding DNA: TGTGCCAGCAGCCTATTCAGTTTGCGGGAGACTGAAGCTTTCTTT. It translates to CASSLFSLRETEAFF.

The CDR3 here is CASSLLAGQGSRGNSPLHF. The CDR3, as DNA: TGTGCCAGCAGCTTACTCGCGGGACAGGGGTCGCGAGGTAATTCACCCCTCCACTTT. The chain employs TRBV11-2 and TRBJ1-6; 10 nucleotides match TRBD1. The V gene end was trimmed by 2 bases and the J gene end by 6 bases; junction bases not matched to a gene: 13. The CDR3 is 19 amino acids. Germline assignment: CDR1 SGHAT and CDR2 FQNNGV.